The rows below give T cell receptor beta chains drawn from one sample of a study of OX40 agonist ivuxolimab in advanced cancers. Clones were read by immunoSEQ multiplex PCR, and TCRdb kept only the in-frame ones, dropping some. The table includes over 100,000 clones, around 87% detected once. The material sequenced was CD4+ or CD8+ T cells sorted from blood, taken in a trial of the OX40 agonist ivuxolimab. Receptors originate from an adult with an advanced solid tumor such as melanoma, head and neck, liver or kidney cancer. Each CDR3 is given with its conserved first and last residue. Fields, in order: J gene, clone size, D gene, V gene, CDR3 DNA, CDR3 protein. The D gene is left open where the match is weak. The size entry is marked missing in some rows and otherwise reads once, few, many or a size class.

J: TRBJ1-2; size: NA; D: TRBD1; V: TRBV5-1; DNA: TGCGCCAGCAGCTCACAGGGGGCATCTCTCTATGGCTACACCTTC; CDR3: CASSSQGASLYGYTF
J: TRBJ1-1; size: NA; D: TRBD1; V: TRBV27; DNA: TGTGCCAGCAGTTTACAGGGGGTAAACACTGAAGCTTTCTTT; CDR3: CASSLQGVNTEAFF
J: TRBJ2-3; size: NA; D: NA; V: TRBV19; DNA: TGTGCCAGTAGTAGCGGCGGGGGCGGCACAGATACGCAGTATTTT; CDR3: CASSSGGGGTDTQYF
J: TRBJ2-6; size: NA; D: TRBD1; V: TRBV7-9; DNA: TGTGCCAGCAGCACAGACCGACAGGGACCCTCTGGGGCCAACGTCCTGACTTTC; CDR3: CASSTDRQGPSGANVLTF
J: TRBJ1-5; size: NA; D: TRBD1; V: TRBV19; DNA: TGTGCCAGTAGGCTACAGGGGGACCCTGGGCAGCCCCAGCATTTT; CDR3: CASRLQGDPGQPQHF
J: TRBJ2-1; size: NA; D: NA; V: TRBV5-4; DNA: TGTGCCAGCAGCCCTCAGGGGGGGACGAACAATGAGCAGTTCTTC; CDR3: CASSPQGGTNNEQFF
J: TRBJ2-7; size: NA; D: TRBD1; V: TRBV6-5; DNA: TGTGCCAGCAGTTACCGCGGGACAGGGTTAAACGAGCAGTACTTC; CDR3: CASSYRGTGLNEQYF
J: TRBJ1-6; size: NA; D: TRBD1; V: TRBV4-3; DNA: TGCGCCAGCAGCCAGGGACAGGCGGGATCACCCCTCCACTTT; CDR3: CASSQGQAGSPLHF
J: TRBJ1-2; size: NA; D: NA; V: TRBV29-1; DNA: TGCAGCGTCGCCGGAGCTAACTATGGCTACACCTTC; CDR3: CSVAGANYGYTF
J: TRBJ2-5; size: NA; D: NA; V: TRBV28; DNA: TGTGCCAGCAGTTTACTCGACAGTAAAGAGACCCAGTACTTC; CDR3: CASSLLDSKETQYF
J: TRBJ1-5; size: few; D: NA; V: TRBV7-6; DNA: TGTGCCAGCAGCTTACCACCCGAGGGTCAGCCCCAGCATTTT; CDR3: CASSLPPEGQPQHF
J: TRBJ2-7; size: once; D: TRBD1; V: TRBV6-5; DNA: TGTGCCAGCAGCCTCACAGGGGGCTTGATCGACGAGCAGTACTTC; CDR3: CASSLTGGLIDEQYF
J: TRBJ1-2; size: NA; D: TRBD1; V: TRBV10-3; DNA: TGTGCCATCAACGGACAGGGGGCGCTTGGCTACACCTTC; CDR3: CAINGQGALGYTF
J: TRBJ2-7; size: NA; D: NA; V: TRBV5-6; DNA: TGTGCCAGCAGCCCAGGGGGGTTTAAGAAGCAGTACTTC; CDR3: CASSPGGFKKQYF
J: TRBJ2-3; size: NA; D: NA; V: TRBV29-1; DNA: TGCAGCGTTGCTATAACAGATACGCAGTATTTT; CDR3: CSVAITDTQYF
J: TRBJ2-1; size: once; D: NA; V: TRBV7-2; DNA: TGTGCCAGCACCCAGAGGCTCGCTGGATCCTACAATGAGCAGTTCTTC; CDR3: CASTQRLAGSYNEQFF
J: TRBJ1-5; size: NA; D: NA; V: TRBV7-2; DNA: TGTGCCAGCAGCGGAGACGGGTATAGCAATCAGCCCCAGCATTTT; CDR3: CASSGDGYSNQPQHF
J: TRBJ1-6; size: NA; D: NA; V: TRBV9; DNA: TGTGCCAGCAGCGTAGATCCCCCAAATTCACCCCTCCACTTT; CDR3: CASSVDPPNSPLHF
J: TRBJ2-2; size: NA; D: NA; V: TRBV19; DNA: TGTGCCAGTAAAGGGGGAACGAACACCGGGGAGCTGTTTTTT; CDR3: CASKGGTNTGELFF
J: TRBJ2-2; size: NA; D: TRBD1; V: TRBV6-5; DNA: TGTGCCAGCAGACTGGGACAGACCGGGGAGCTGTTTTTT; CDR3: CASRLGQTGELFF